This record concerns one T cell receptor beta chain sequence. CDR1 and CDR2 from the germline V gene are SGHVS and FNYEAQ. This CDR3 has 13 residues. With 1 base removed from V and 6 bases from J, the gap between germline ends came to 8 bases. This entry belongs to a study of regulatory T cells in long-lasting Graves disease. Through Arm-PCR of CDR3 regions and iRepertoire HTBI primers, TCR beta libraries were built. Using its own MiXCR run on the multiplex PCR reads, TCRdb lists one record per CDR3 protein. The repertoire holds some 450,000 distinct CDR3 sequences, with 23% as singletons. Documented time point: persistent/refractory GD, antithyroid drugs over 5 years with positive TRAb. Extracted RNA from PBMCs served as the source of the TCR library. Staff took around 9 milliliters of peripheral blood and put it into EDTA tubes.

The source is a female donor with Graves disease. The chain joins TRBV7-6 to TRBJ2-3, with no clear D. Here the sequenced sample was peripheral blood mononuclear cells (PBMCs), taken when the disease was refractory, from a patient treated with antithyroid drugs. The chain's CDR3 is CASSLGRRDTQYF. As DNA, the CDR3 is TGTGCCAGCAGCTTAGGACGTAGGGATACGCAGTATTTT.